Detailed here is one T cell receptor beta chain. The identical CDR3 is also encoded by other nucleotide sequences in the sample. This sample is part of a study of blood T cell repertoires in COVID-19. Background on the study: Samples came from the United States, Italy and Spain, spanning acute and convalescent COVID-19. PBMCs, B-cell-depleted T cells, or T cells were the source of the cDNA or gDNA that made up the material.

Methods used by the authors: Reference gene primer amplification gave nucleated cell count estimates. Profiling relied on immunoSEQ multiplex PCR, and the TCRdb table lists in-frame clones only, not all of them. The D gene and trimming were derived from the DNA, and the V and J assignments and clone size from that table. The sample includes tens of thousands of clones, 89% of them seen just once. The clonotype originates from a man in his 60s with active COVID-19. The sequenced sample was peripheral blood.

Written as DNA, the CDR3 is TGTGCCAGCAGTCCGGGACTCGTTAGCACAGATACGCAGTATTTT. It encodes CASSPGLVSTDTQYF. This sequence joins TRBV28 and TRBJ2-3; D is perhaps TRBD2 (6 bases). The CDR3 runs to 15 residues. V lost 5 bases and J lost 0, with 12 bases in between. Germline CDR1 and CDR2: MDHEN and SYDVKM.